This record covers a single TCR beta chain. Its antigen is currently unknown. This sample stems from a study of cytomegalovirus exposure and HLA in healthy donors. Healthy bone marrow donors supplied every sample. Study-level points and caveats: Analyses of presence/absence relied on an assumption of roughly uniform sequencing depth across donors. Earlier analysis looked at TCR beta V segments, and most were productive about 90% or about 30% of the time. In a later analysis, TCR association rates varied by HLA locus: DRB1 most, HLA-C fewest.

It was with 60 Vbeta and 13 Jbeta primers that the PCR ran. Sequenced by immunoSEQ multiplex PCR; TCRdb stores in-frame clones only, minus some. The sample lists around 170,000 clones; approximately 80% were seen once. The clonotype was recovered from a middle-aged woman in good health and CMV-seropositive. Source material: PBMCs.

CDR3 DNA sequence: TGTGCCAGCAGTACACCGAAGGGCTACACCTTC. Residues: CASSTPKGYTF. The chain is built from TRBV6-6 and TRBJ1-2, with D hard to call. Per the germline V gene, CDR1 is MNHNY and CDR2 is SVGAGI (reference sequence). CDR3 length: 11 residues. V was clipped by 5 bases and J by 8 bases, with 9 bases between them.